The clone carrying this TCR beta chain has only a few counts. Its antigen is currently unknown. The data originate from a study of T cells after yellow fever vaccination. Study-wide points: Though it reached lower strength, the secondary response hit its peak faster, day 5 versus 15. Abundant bulk-population clonotypes could contaminate the FACS-sorted repertoires. A small share of clonotypes appeared in both CD4 and CD8 compartments.

The CDR3 loop spans 11 amino acids. V lost 8 bases and J 4 bases, leaving 8 bases between the germline ends. Germline V CDR1 and CDR2: MDHEN, SYDVKM. One entry per CDR3 protein, called by TCRdb with MiXCR from the 5' RACE reads. The sample lists about 220,000 distinct CDR3 sequences; more than 6.5% were seen once. This material consisted of CD4+ T cells sorted from PBMCs, taken on the day of the yellow fever booster vaccination. This rearrangement joins TRBV28 to TRBJ2-5; D is unclear. The receptor comes from a young man who received the YFV17D yellow fever vaccine. The CDR3 DNA reads as TGTGCCAGCCGGCGATTAGAGACCCAGTACTTC. Its translation is CASRRLETQYF.